This T cell receptor beta chain originates from a study of immune heterogeneity within non-small cell lung tumors. V lost 8 bases, J lost 0 bases, and 22 bases lay in between. Germline loops: CDR1 MNHEY, CDR2 SVGEGT. The CDR3 extends over 17 amino acids. A first 10-cycle multiplex round used 32 V-gene and 13 J-gene primers on TCR beta CDR3. MiXCR, applied by TCRdb to the multiplex PCR reads, yields one record per CDR3 protein. The table includes some 6,000 distinct CDR3 sequences, less than 20% detected once. Study-wide results and limits: Recurrence of the same dominant CDR3 beta clonotypes was seen across tumor sites within a patient, and site-unique high-frequency clones were present alongside them.

This clonotype rates as large (0.1 to 1%). The antigen is not known. Bulk tumor genomic DNA served as template, at 550 to 600 ng per sample. Far-apart biopsies, several per primary tumor, were taken during surgery. Curative surgery was undertaken by patients, who had untreated, newly diagnosed non-small cell lung cancer. The rearrangement links TRBV6-2 or TRBV6-3 to TRBJ1-2, with D perhaps matching TRBD1 (5 bases). The specimen sequenced was lung tumor tissue. This receptor was obtained from a man in his forties with non-small cell lung cancer. CDR3 nucleotide sequence: TGTGCCAGCTTATCGCGAGGGGTTGAGCGCCCTAACTATGGCTACACCTTC. Its protein is CASLSRGVERPNYGYTF.